This T cell receptor beta chain was found in a study of blood T cell repertoires in COVID-19 (dated by TCRdb to between 2020 and 2021). With respect to the entire study: Collaborator samples came from the United States, Italy and Spain and covered acute and convalescent phases of COVID-19. The repertoires were made available in a free public database intended to serve as a resource for research on the immune response to SARS-CoV-2. Subjects who had been exposed to COVID-19, were actively infected with it, or had recovered from it provided the deeply sampled blood TCRbeta repertoires that made up the dataset. Nearly every sample came with metadata listing a de-identified subject ID, COVID-19 status, age in years and sex. HLA class I and class II types, where available, came from metadata supplied by the sample provider rather than from assay-based typing. The material from the prospective study consisted of cDNA or gDNA derived from T cells, B-cell-depleted T cells, or PBMCs. The samples were drawn from the first 160 participants of the ongoing ImmuneRACE study and from 950 to 1,500 subjects provided by 6 global collaborators. The research as a whole found: The quantity of clinical and demographic metadata differed by source and by participant and was supplied without curation.

The collaborating institutions used their own protocols to collect whole blood in K2EDTA tubes. For TCRbeta analysis, collaborators shipped samples in one of three forms: frozen whole blood, isolated PBMCs, or DNA extracted from either of those sample types. On this clone: Its antigen is unknown. It has no much larger one-base neighbor in the sample; base qualities were not kept.

CDR1 and CDR2 are read off the germline V gene as MDHEN and SYDVKM. CDR3 length: 13 amino acids, cysteine to phenylalanine. Only the CDR3 DNA stays, 39 bases, in frame from base 1. The V end gives up 8 bases and the J end 4 bases, leaving 7 bases in the junction not matched to a gene. The immunoSEQ Assay, a bias-controlled multiplex PCR, was used to amplify TCRbeta CDR3 regions from genomic DNA. In the paper's pipeline: Nucleated cell counts per sample were estimated from amplification of reference gene primers within the assay. To quantify the absolute abundance of each unique TCRbeta CDR3 rearrangement, sequence reads were collapsed and filtered. For each sample, productive Simpson clonality was calculated as the square root of Simpson's diversity index over productive rearrangements. TCRdb stores this immuneACCESS table with in-frame sequences only. Part of the clones is absent; in the studies checked, under half of the shortfall reflects unresolved V genes, and no reason is known for the rest. V and J calls plus clone size are reproduced from that table; the DNA served to infer D and trimming. The sample records more than 95,000 clones, about 80% of which are singletons. Of the sample, about 3.3% falls within the top ten clones.

The origin of this receptor is an elderly woman with active or convalescent COVID-19. The material sequenced was peripheral blood. The rearrangement combines TRBV28 with TRBJ1-2; 7 bases in the junction line up with TRBD1. The nucleotide sequence reads as follows: TGTGCCAGCCAAGGTCAGGGGGGCTATGGCTACACCTTC. The translation is CASQGQGGYGYTF.